A single sample gave rise to the 2 T cell receptor beta chains below, sequenced in a study of PD-L1 blockade in urothelial cancer. Time point of the sample: pretreatment peripheral blood. TCRdb's table, derived via immunoSEQ multiplex PCR, lists solely in-frame clones and lacks some. The sample includes about 56,000 clones, 85% to 90% of them seen just once. The sequences come from PBMCs, collected around atezolizumab (anti-PD-L1) treatment. These receptor sequences come from a man between 65 and 85 years old with urothelial cancer.

The rearrangement joins TRBV29-1 to TRBJ2-7; 9 bases agree with TRBD2. Germline loops: CDR1 SQVTM, CDR2 ANQGSEA. The V and J ends lost 4 bases and 4 bases, in that order; junction bases with no gene match: 5. This CDR3 spans 13 amino acids. CDR3 coding DNA: TGCAGCGTTGTTAGGACTAGCGTTTACGAGCAGTACTTC. Protein sequence: CSVVRTSVYEQYF.

The chain links TRBV18 to TRBJ2-7, with D possibly being TRBD1 (6 bases). Deletions cut 3 bases from V and 2 bases from J, with 11 bases between. The V gene's germline CDR1 is KGHSH and CDR2 LQKENI. The CDR3 spans 14 residues. The chain's CDR3 is CASSPPGTTYEQYF. CDR3 nucleotide sequence: TGTGCCAGCTCACCTCCCGGGACAACCTACGAGCAGTACTTC.